These 4 T cell receptor beta chains came from one sample sequenced in a study of neurological immune-mediated disorders. TCRdb independently ran MiXCR on the 5' RACE reads; one entry per CDR3 protein. This sample has 50,000 to 70,000 distinct CDR3 sequences; about 13% occur once, and the top ten carry roughly 10%. Sequencing used PBMCs. The source of these receptors is a woman aged 55-70 years with HTLV-1-associated myelopathy (HAM/TSP).

This clonotype was seen a few times. This chain uses TRBV6-6 with TRBJ2-7; 8 bases are a match to TRBD2. The CDR3 has 14 amino acids. From germline, CDR1 is MNHNY and CDR2 SVGAGI (reference sequence). After removal of 5 bases from V and 1 base from J, the junction contained 4 bases not matched to a gene. The CDR3, as DNA: TGTGCCAGCAGTGTAGCGGGGACTTCCTACGAGCAGTACTTC. Encoded protein: CASSVAGTSYEQYF.

This clonotype has at least ten counts. This sequence joins TRBV5-1 and TRBJ1-3, with TRBD1 identical over 7 bases. Germline lookup yields CDR1 SGHRS and CDR2 YFSETQ. This CDR3 spans 17 amino acids. The V and J ends lost 4 bases and 0 bases, in that order; junction bases with no gene match: 10. CDR3 in amino acids: CASSPLAGTASGNTIYF. DNA for the CDR3: TGCGCCAGCAGCCCGCTGGCTGGGACAGCCTCTGGAAACACCATATATTTT.

This clonotype was seen repeatedly, ten times or more. The CDR3 spells CASGSGRLEDTQYF. In nucleotides, the CDR3 is TGTGCCAGCGGAAGTGGACGGCTGGAAGATACGCAGTATTTT. The J gene is TRBJ2-3, the V gene TRBV25-1; D unresolved. The germline CDR1 and CDR2 sequences are MGHDK and SYGVNS. Trimming took off 8 bases at V and 5 bases at J, with 17 bases between the two ends. The CDR3 extends over 14 amino acids.

This clonotype was counted many times. The V gene is TRBV2, the J gene TRBJ2-7, with 8 bases lining up with TRBD2. Germline lookup yields CDR1 SNHLY and CDR2 FYNNEI. The V segment lost 4 bases and the J segment 4 bases; nucleotides outside the gene matches: 9. The CDR3 length is 15 residues. This CDR3 is CASSASGSLFYEQYF. For the CDR3, the DNA is TGTGCCAGCAGTGCAAGCGGGAGTTTGTTTTACGAGCAGTACTTC. Full variable domain (outside the CDR3, taken from reference TRBV2 and TRBJ2-7): EPEVTQTPSHQVTQMGQEVILRCVPISNHLYFYWYRQILGQKVEFLVSFYNNEISEKSEIFDDQFSVERPDGSNFTLKIRSTKLEDSAMYFCASSASGSLFYEQYFGPGTRLTVT.